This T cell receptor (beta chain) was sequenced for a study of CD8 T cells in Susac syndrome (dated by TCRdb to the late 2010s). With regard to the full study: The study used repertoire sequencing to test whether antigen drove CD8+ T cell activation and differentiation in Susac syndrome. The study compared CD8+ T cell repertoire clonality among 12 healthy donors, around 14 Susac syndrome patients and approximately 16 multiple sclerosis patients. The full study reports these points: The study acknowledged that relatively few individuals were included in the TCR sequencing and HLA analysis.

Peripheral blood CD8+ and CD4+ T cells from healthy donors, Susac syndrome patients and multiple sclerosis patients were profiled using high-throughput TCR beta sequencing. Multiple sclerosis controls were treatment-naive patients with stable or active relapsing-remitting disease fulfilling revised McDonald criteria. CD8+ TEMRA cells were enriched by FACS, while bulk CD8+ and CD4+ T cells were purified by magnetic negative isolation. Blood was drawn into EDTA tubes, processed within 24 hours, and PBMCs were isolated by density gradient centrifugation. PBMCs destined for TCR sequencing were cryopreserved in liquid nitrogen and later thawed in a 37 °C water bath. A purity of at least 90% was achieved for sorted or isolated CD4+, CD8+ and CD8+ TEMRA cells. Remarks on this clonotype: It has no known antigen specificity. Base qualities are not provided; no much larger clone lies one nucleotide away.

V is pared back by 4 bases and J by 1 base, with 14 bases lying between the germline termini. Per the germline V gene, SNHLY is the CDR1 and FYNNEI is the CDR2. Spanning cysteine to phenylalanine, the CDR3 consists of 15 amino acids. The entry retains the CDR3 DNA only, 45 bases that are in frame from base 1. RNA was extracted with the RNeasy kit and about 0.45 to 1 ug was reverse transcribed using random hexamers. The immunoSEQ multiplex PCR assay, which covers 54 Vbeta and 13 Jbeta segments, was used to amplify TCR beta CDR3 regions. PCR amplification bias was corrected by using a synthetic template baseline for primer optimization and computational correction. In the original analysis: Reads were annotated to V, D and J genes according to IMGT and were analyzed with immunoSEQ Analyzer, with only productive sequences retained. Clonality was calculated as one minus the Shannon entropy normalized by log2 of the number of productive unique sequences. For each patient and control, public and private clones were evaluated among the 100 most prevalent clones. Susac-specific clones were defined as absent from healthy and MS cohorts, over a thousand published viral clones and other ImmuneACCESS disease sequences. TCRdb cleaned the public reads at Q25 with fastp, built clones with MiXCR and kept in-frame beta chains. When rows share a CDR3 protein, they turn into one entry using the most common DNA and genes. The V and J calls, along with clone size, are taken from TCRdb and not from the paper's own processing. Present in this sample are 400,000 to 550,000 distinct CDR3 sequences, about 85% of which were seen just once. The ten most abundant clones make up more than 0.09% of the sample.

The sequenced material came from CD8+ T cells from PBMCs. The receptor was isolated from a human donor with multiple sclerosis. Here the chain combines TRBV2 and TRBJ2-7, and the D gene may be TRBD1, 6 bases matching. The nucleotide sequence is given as TGTGCCAGCAGTGTATCCGGGACACCTTCCTACGAGCAGTACTTC. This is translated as CASSVSGTPSYEQYF.